The 21 T cell receptor beta chains reported below all come from one sample, sequenced in a study of CXCR3-negative and CXCR3-positive naive CD8 T cells. The authors prepared UMI-labeled TRB cDNA libraries by 5' RACE. TCRdb reanalyzed the 5' RACE reads and collapses them to one entry per CDR3 protein, without DNA. The data include some 39,000 distinct CDR3 sequences; the top ten clones carry 1.5% to 2%. Sequencing input: naive CXCR3- CD8+ T cells from blood. Subset described: CD45RO-CCR7+CD27+CD95- naive CD8+ T cells lacking CXCR3 (TNR3-). The source of these receptors is a human donor in good health. Some clones in this sample may be carry-over from other donors' samples.

This chain links TRBV2 with TRBJ1-2. The CDR3 runs to 11 residues. Germline lookup yields CDR1 SNHLY and CDR2 FYNNEI. CDR3 protein: CAIRMVSGYTF.

V is TRBV5-1 and J is TRBJ2-3; TCRdb indicates TRBD1, and absent DNA this call remains unverified. Germline V gene lookup returns CDR1 SGHRS and CDR2 YFSETQ. The CDR3 consists of 16 residues. The CDR3 here is CASSLGDRERTDTQYF.

The rearrangement joins TRBV6-5 to TRBJ2-1; TCRdb's D call of TRBD2 is untestable without DNA. The CDR3 consists of 14 residues. CDR1 is MNHEY, CDR2 SVGAGI, per germline. This CDR3 reads CASSFTSSSSEQFF.

The chain recombines TRBV28 with TRBJ2-3; the D call of TRBD1 rests on TCRdb alone, since no DNA is present to check it. CDR1 MDHEN and CDR2 SYDVKM come from the germline V gene. The CDR3 covers 15 residues. CDR3: CASSFRDSRTDTQYF.

The chain combines TRBV6-6 with TRBJ1-4; TCRdb reports TRBD1, a call that lacks DNA to check it against. The CDR3 runs 14 residues. CDR1 and CDR2 (germline): MNHNY, SVGAGI (reference sequence). CDR3 region: CASSQQGGFEKLFF.

The chain combines TRBV7-8 with TRBJ1-1; TCRdb's D call of TRBD1 is untestable without DNA. The CDR3 has 18 amino acids. Per the germline V gene, CDR1 is SGHVS and CDR2 is FQNEAQ. CDR3 region: CASSEPGPRLVTDTEAFF. Full variable domain (rest looked up from reference TRBV7-8 and TRBJ1-1): GAGVSQSPRYKVAKRGQDVALRCDPISGHVSLFWYQQALGQGPEFLTYFQNEAQLDKSGLPSDRFFAERPEGSVSTLKIQRTQQEDSAVYLCASSEPGPRLVTDTEAFFGQGTRLTVV.

The chain carries TRBV5-6 and TRBJ1-2. There are 16 residues in the CDR3. Germline V gives CDR1 SGHDT, CDR2 YYEEEE. The CDR3 sequence: CASSLDRDSPVDGYTF.

The chain employs TRBV7-3 and TRBJ2-1; TCRdb designates TRBD2, a call that cannot be tested without DNA. The CDR3 has 16 amino acids. Germline-derived CDR1 and CDR2 are SGHTA and FQGTGA. The CDR3 sequence is CASSLTGTSDYNEQFF.

This chain joins TRBV4-1 and TRBJ2-7; without DNA, the TCRdb call of TRBD2 cannot be checked. Per germline, CDR1 MGHRA and CDR2 YSYEKL. The CDR3 is 15 amino acids. The CDR3 spells CASSQDSEAAYEQYF.

This clonotype is deemed medium-sized by its frequency. The genes are TRBV6-2 or TRBV6-3 and TRBJ2-2; TCRdb's D call of TRBD1 is untestable without DNA. This CDR3 region has 17 residues. Per germline, CDR1 MNHEY and CDR2 SVGEGT. The CDR3 here is CASSRPHRETNTGELFF.

The V call is TRBV7-9, the J call TRBJ1-2; TCRdb gives TRBD1 as the D gene, but with no DNA this cannot be confirmed. CDR1 and CDR2 (germline): SEHNR, FQNEAQ (reference sequence). The CDR3 covers 13 residues. This CDR3 reads CASSSGPGDGYTF. The full variable domain, completed using reference TRBV7-9 and TRBJ1-2, is DTGVSQNPRHKITKRGQNVTFRCDPISEHNRLYWYRQTLGQGPEFLTYFQNEAQLEKSRLLSDRFSAERPKGSFSTLEIQRTEQGDSAMYLCASSSGPGDGYTFGSGTRLTVV.

The chain carries TRBV20-1 and TRBJ2-1; lacking DNA, the TRBD1 call made by TCRdb goes unchecked. CDR1 DFQATT and CDR2 SNEGSKA come from the germline V gene (reference sequence). This CDR3 region has 16 residues. The CDR3 region is CSARVPGPSSYNEQFF.

This rearrangement joins TRBV4-3 to TRBJ1-2. Germline V lookup: CDR1 LGHNA, CDR2 YSLEER. This CDR3 has 16 residues. CDR3 protein: CASTQGVGGTNYGYTF.

This chain joins TRBV14 and TRBJ2-1. The CDR3 covers 15 residues. Per the germline V gene, CDR1 is SGHDN and CDR2 is FVKESK. This CDR3 reads CASSRNTDGYNEQFF.

The V call is TRBV11-2, the J call TRBJ2-3; TCRdb designates TRBD2, a call that cannot be tested without DNA. The CDR3 sequence is 14 residues long. Germline assignment: CDR1 SGHAT and CDR2 FQNNGV. Here the CDR3 reads CASSLRPIGDTQYF. Based on the CDR3 plus reference TRBV11-2 and TRBJ2-3, the full variable domain is EAGVAQSPRYKIIEKRQSVAFWCNPISGHATLYWYQQILGQGPKLLIQFQNNGVVDDSQLPKDRFSAERLKGVDSTLKIQPAKLEDSAVYLCASSLRPIGDTQYFGPGTRLTVL.

V is TRBV29-1 and J is TRBJ2-7; TCRdb selects TRBD2, and the lack of DNA leaves this call unchecked. CDR3 length: 13 residues. Germline CDR1 reads SQVTM; CDR2 reads ANQGSEA. The CDR3 reads CSGKARAGYEQYF.

Frequency places this clonotype as medium-sized. The chain carries TRBV3-1 and TRBJ2-1. Germline V gives CDR1 LGHDT, CDR2 YNNKEL (reference sequence). The CDR3 sequence is 12 residues long. Here the CDR3 reads CASSQDFNEQFF.

The chain is built from TRBV7-3 and TRBJ2-5; TCRdb indicates TRBD2, and absent DNA this call remains unverified. CDR1 is SGHTA, CDR2 FQGTGA, per germline. The length of the CDR3 is 17 residues. The CDR3 protein is CASSLTGGQEYQETQYF. The full variable domain, rest sourced from reference TRBV7-3 and TRBJ2-5, is GAGVSQTPSNKVTEKGKYVELRCDPISGHTALYWYRQSLGQGPEFLIYFQGTGAADDSGLPNDRFFAVRPEGSVSTLKIQRTERGDSAVYLCASSLTGGQEYQETQYFGPGTRLLVL.

V usage is TRBV15 and J usage is TRBJ2-7; TCRdb proposes TRBD1, but this gene call is untestable without DNA. The germline gives CDR1 LNHNV, CDR2 YYDKDF (reference sequence). The length of the CDR3 is 15 residues. The CDR3 region is CATSRDRGAYYEQYF.

The chain is built from TRBV29-1 and TRBJ2-7; checking the TCRdb D call of TRBD2 is not possible without DNA. This CDR3 is built from 13 residues. Germline CDR1 is SQVTM and CDR2 is ANQGSEA. CDR3 residues: CSVDRGEGHEQYF.

CDR3 amino acids: CSVGVGGGNIQYF. This chain links TRBV20-1 with TRBJ2-4; the TCRdb call, TRBD1, lacks DNA for checking. The CDR3 is 13 residues long. Per the germline V gene, CDR1 is DFQATT and CDR2 is SNEGSKA (reference sequence).